The entry that follows covers one TCR beta chain sequence. The CDR3 loop spans 14 amino acids. The V end lost 2 bases, the J end lost 4 bases, and 10 bases lay between the germline ends. The germline V gene has CDR1 SGHDN and CDR2 FVKESK. The RNA, about 0.45 to 1 ug, was put through reverse transcription using random hexamers. A single record per CDR3 protein comes from TCRdb applying MiXCR to the immunoSEQ multiplex PCR reads. The sample consists of over 150,000 distinct CDR3 sequences, 95% to 97% of them appearing once. This sample is part of a study of CD8 T cells in Susac syndrome. This chain uses TRBV14 with TRBJ2-3; TRBD1 might be the D (6 bases). This receptor was taken from a human donor with Susac syndrome. Material for sequencing was CD4+ T cells from PBMCs. CDR3 region: CASSQITGPDTQYF. The CDR3 DNA sequence: TGTGCCAGCAGCCAAATTACAGGGCCAGATACGCAGTATTTT.